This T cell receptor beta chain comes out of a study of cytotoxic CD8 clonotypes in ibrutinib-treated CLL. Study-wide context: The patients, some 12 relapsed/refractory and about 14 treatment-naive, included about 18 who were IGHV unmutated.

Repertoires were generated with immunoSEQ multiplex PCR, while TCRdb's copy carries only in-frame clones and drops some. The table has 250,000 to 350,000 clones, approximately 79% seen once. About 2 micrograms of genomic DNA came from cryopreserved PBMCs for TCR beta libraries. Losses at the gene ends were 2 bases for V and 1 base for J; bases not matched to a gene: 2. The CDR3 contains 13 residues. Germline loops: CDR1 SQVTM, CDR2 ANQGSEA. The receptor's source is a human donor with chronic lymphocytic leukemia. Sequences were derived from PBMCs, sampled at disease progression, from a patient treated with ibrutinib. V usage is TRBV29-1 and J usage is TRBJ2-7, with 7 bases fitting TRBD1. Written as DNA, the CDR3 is TGCAGCGTTGAAACAGGGGCTTCCTACGAGCAGTACTTC. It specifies CSVETGASYEQYF.